What follows are 7 T cell receptor beta chains derived from one specimen sequenced in a study of T cell clonotyping in hematopoietic cell transplantation. The data were produced by immunoSEQ multiplex PCR, yet TCRdb's version contains in-frame clones alone and is incomplete. The sample lists 60,000 to 75,000 clones; 90% to 95% were seen once. Sequencing was done on a sample of peripheral blood mononuclear cells. These TCRs come from a middle-aged man in good health. Some clones in this sample may be carry-over from other donors' samples.

The V call is TRBV18, the J call TRBJ2-7, with D hard to call. Trimming removed 0 bases at V and 3 bases at J, with 6 bases between. This CDR3 has 13 residues. The germline V gene has CDR1 KGHSH and CDR2 LQKENI. CDR3 sequence (DNA): TGTGCCAGCTCACCACCCACCATCTACGAGCAGTACTTC. It yields the protein CASSPPTIYEQYF.

V is TRBV6-5 and J is TRBJ2-2; D tentatively reads TRBD1 or TRBD2 (5 bases each). The V and J ends lost 5 bases and 7 bases respectively, with 14 bases between them. CDR3 length: 14 amino acids. Germline assignment: CDR1 MNHEY and CDR2 SVGAGI. This CDR3 is CASSAGTRIGELFF. The DNA for the CDR3 is TGTGCCAGCAGTGCCGGGACGCGGATCGGGGAGCTGTTTTTT.

The chain is built from TRBV5-1 and TRBJ2-7; D tentatively fits TRBD1 or TRBD2 (5 bases each). The CDR3 is 15 amino acids. The V and J ends lost 5 bases and 7 bases respectively, with 22 bases between them. Germline CDR1 reads SGHRS; CDR2 reads YFSETQ. The CDR3 protein is CASSPLTGRPREQYF. CDR3 sequence (DNA): TGCGCCAGCAGTCCTCTTACGGGACGGCCCCGGGAGCAGTACTTC.

The V and J genes are TRBV14 and TRBJ2-2, with D hard to call. CDR1 is SGHDN, CDR2 FVKESK, per germline. V was pared by 4 bases and J by 8 bases, with 14 bases between. The CDR3 length is 14 residues. The CDR3 spells CASSPITTRGELFF. In DNA form, the CDR3 reads TGTGCCAGCAGCCCAATCACTACCAGAGGGGAGCTGTTTTTT.

The chain links TRBV19 to TRBJ2-7; D unclear. CDR1 and CDR2 from the germline V gene are LNHDA and SQIVND (reference sequence). The ends were cut back, 6 bases at V and 3 bases at J, with 12 bases in the middle. The CDR3 has 13 residues. CDR3 nucleotide sequence: TGTGCCAGTAGCCCCGACACCTACTACGAGCAGTACTTC. Amino acid sequence: CASSPDTYYEQYF.

The sample holds one count of this clone. The V gene is TRBV5-6, the J gene TRBJ2-3; 9 positions match TRBD1. The V and J ends lost 4 bases and 4 bases, in that order; junction bases with no gene match: 7. CDR3 length equals 15 residues. CDR1 and CDR2 from the germline V gene are SGHDT and YYEEEE. CDR3 nucleotides: TGTGCCAGCAGCGTGGGACAGGGAAAGGCAGATACGCAGTATTTT. Protein product: CASSVGQGKADTQYF.

The V call is TRBV4-3, the J call TRBJ2-3, with a weak D call TRBD2 (5 bases). The V and J ends lost 0 bases and 0 bases respectively, with 13 bases between them. Germline V lookup: CDR1 LGHNA, CDR2 YSLEER. The CDR3 loop spans 17 amino acids. This CDR3 reads CASSQEVLTGSTDTQYF. The CDR3 DNA reads TGCGCCAGCAGCCAAGAGGTTCTGACGGGAAGCACAGATACGCAGTATTTT.